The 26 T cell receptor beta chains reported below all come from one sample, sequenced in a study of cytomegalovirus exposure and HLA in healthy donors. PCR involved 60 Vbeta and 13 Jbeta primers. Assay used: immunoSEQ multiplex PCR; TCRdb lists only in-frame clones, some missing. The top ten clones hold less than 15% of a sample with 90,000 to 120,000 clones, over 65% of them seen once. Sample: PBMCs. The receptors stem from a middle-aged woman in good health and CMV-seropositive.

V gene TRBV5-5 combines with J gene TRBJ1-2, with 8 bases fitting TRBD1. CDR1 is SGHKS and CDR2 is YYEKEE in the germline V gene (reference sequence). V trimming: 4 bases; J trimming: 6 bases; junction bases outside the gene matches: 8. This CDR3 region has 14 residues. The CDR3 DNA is TGTGCCAGCAGCGGGGGACAGGTGGTTGATGGCTACACCTTC. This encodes CASSGGQVVDGYTF.

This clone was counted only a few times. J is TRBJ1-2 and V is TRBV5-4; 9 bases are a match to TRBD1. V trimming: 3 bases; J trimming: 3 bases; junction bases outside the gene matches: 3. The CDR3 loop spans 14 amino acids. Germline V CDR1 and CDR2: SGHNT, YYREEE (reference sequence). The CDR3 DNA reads TGTGCCAGCAGCTACGACAGGGGGGACTATGGCTACACCTTC. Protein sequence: CASSYDRGDYGYTF.

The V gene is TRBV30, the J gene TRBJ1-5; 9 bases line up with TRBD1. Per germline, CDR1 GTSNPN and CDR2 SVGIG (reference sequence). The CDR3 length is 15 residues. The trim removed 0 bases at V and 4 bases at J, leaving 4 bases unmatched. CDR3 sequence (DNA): TGTGCCTGGAGTGTCGGGACAGGGAGTAATCAGCCCCAGCATTTT. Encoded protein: CAWSVGTGSNQPQHF.

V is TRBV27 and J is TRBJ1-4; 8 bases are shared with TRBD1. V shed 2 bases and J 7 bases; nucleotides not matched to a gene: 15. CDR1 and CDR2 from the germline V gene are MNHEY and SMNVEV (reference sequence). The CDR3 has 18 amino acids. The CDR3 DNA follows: TGTGCCAGCAGTTTACCCTTTTTGGGGCAGGGGGCGAGTGAAAAACTGTTTTTT. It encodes CASSLPFLGQGASEKLFF. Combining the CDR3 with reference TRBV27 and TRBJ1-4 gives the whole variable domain EAQVTQNPRYLITVTGKKLTVTCSQNMNHEYMSWYRQDPGLGLRQIYYSMNVEVTDKGDVPEGYKVSRKEKRNFPLILESPSPNQTSLYFCASSLPFLGQGASEKLFFGSGTQLSVL.

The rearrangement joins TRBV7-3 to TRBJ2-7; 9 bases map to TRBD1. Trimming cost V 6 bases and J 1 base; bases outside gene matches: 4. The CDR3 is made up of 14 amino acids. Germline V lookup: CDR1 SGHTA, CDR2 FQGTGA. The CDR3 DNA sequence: TGTGCCAGCAGTTTGACAGGGGGGTCCTACGAGCAGTACTTC. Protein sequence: CASSLTGGSYEQYF.

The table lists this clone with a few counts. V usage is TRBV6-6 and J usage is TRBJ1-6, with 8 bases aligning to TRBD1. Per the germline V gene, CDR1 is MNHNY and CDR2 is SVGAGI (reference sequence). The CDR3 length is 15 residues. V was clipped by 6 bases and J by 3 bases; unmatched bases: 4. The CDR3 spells CASRTTGVYNSPLHF. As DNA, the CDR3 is TGTGCCAGCAGGACGACAGGGGTCTATAATTCACCCCTCCACTTT.

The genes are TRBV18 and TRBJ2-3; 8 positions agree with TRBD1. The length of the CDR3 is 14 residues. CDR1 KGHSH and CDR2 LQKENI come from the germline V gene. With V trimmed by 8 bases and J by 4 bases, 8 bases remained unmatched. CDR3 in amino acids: CASPGQGGSDTQYF. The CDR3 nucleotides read TGTGCCAGCCCTGGACAGGGCGGCTCAGATACGCAGTATTTT.

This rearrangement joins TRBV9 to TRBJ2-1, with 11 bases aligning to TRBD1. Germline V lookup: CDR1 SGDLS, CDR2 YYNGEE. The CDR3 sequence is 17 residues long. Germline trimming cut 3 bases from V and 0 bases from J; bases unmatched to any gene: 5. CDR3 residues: CASSAPGTGGSYNEQFF. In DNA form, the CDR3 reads TGTGCCAGCAGCGCACCCGGGACAGGGGGCTCCTACAATGAGCAGTTCTTC.

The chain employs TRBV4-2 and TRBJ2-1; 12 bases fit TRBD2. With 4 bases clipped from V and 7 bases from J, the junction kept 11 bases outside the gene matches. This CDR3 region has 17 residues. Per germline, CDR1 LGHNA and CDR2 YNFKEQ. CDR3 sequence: CASSPSSGGAEGNEQFF. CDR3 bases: TGTGCCAGCAGCCCGTCTAGCGGGGGGGCTGAGGGGAATGAGCAGTTCTTC.

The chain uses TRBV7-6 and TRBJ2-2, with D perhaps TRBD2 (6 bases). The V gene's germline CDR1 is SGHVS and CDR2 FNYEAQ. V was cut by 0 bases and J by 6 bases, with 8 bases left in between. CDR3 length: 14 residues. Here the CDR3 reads CASSLARGAGELFF. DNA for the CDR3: TGTGCCAGCAGCTTAGCGCGGGGCGCCGGGGAGCTGTTTTTT.

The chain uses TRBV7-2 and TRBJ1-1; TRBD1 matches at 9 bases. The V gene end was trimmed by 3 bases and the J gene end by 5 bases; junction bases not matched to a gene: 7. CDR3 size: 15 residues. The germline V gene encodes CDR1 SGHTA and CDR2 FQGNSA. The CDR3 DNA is TGTGCCAGCAGCTTGACCGGGACAGGGATAACTGAAGCTTTCTTT. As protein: CASSLTGTGITEAFF.

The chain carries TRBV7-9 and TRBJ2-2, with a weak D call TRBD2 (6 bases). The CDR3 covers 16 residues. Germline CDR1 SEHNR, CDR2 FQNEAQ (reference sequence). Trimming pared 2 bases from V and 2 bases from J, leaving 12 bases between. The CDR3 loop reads CASSLRAGYNTGELFF. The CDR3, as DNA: TGTGCCAGCAGCTTAAGGGCGGGGTATAACACCGGGGAGCTGTTTTTT.

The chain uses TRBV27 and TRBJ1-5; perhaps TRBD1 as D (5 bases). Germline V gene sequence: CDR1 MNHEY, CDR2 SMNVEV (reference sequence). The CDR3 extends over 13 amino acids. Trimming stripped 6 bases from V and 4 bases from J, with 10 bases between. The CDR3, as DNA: TGTGCCAGCAGCCAAAGGGGAAATCAGCCCCAGCATTTT. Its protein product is CASSQRGNQPQHF.

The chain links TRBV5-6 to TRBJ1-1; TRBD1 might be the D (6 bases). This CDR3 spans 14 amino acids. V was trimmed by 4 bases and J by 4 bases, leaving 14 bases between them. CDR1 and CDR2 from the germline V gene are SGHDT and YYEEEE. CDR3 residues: CASSPPGGGTEAFF. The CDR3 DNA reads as TGTGCCAGCAGCCCGCCGGGGGGCGGCACTGAAGCTTTCTTT.

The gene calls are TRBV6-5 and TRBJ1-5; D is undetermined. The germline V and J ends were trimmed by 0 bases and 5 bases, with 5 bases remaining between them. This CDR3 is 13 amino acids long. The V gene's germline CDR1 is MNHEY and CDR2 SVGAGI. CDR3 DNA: TGTGCCAGCAGTTACTCGCCGGATCAGCCCCAGCATTTT. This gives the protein CASSYSPDQPQHF.

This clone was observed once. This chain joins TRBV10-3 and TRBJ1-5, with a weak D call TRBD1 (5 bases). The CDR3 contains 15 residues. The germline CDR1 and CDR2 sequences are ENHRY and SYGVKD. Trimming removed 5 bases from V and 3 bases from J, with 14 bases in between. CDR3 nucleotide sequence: TGTGCCATCAGTCCCCGCGGGGGGTCCAATCAGCCCCAGCATTTT. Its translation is CAISPRGGSNQPQHF.

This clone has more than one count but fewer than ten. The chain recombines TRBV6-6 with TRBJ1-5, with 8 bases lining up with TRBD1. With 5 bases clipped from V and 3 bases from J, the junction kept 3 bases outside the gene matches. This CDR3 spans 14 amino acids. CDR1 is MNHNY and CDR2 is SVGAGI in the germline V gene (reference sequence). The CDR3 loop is CASSTDRDNQPQHF. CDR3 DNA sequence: TGTGCCAGCAGTACGGACAGGGACAATCAGCCCCAGCATTTT.

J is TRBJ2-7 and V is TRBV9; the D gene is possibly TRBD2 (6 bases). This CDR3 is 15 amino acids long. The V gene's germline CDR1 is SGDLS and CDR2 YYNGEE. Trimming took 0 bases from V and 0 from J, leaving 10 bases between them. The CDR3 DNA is TGTGCCAGCAGCGTAGATGGGGGGAGCTCCTACGAGCAGTACTTC. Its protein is CASSVDGGSSYEQYF.

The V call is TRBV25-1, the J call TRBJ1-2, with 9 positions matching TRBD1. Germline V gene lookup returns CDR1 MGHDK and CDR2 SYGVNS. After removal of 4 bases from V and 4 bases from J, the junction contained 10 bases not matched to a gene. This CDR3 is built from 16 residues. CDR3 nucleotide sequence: TGTGCCAGCAGTGCCCCTCCGGGACAGGGTAGCTATGGCTACACCTTC. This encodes CASSAPPGQGSYGYTF.

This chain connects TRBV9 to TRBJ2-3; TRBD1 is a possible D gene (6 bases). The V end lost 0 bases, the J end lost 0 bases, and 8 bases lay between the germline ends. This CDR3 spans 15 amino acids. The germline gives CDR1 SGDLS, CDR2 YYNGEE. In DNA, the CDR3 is TGTGCCAGCAGCGTAGCAGGGGCGAGCACAGATACGCAGTATTTT. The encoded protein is CASSVAGASTDTQYF.

The CDR3 is CASSTQTGNEQFF. CDR3 nucleotide sequence: TGTGCCAGCAGCACCCAAACAGGGAATGAGCAGTTCTTC. The V call is TRBV7-2, the J call TRBJ2-1; a weak D match, TRBD1 (6 bases). The germline CDR1 and CDR2 sequences are SGHTA and FQGNSA. The CDR3 totals 13 residues. V lost 5 bases to trimming and J lost 7 bases, with 12 bases between them.

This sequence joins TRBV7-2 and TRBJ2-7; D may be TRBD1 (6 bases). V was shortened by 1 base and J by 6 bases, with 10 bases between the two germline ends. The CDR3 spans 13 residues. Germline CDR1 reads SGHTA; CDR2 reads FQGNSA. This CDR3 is CASSLDLRGEQYF. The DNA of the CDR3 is TGTGCCAGCAGCTTAGATCTCAGGGGCGAGCAGTACTTC.

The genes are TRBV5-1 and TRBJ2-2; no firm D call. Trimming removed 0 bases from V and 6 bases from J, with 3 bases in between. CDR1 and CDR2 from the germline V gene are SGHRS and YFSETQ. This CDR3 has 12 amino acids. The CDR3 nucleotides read TGCGCCAGCAGCTTGGCTGCCGGGGAGCTGTTTTTT. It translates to CASSLAAGELFF.

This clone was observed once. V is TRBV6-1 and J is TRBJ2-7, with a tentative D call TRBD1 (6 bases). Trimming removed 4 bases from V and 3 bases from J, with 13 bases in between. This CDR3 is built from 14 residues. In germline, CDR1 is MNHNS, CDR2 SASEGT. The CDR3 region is CASSGQATLYEQYF. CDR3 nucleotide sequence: TGTGCCAGCAGTGGACAGGCTACGCTCTACGAGCAGTACTTC.

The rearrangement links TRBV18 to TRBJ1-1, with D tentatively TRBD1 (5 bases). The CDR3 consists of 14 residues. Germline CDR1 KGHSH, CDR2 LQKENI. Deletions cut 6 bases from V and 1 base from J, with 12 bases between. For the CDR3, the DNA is TGTGCCAGCTCGACGGGGAGGGGGAACACTGAAGCTTTCTTT. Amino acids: CASSTGRGNTEAFF.

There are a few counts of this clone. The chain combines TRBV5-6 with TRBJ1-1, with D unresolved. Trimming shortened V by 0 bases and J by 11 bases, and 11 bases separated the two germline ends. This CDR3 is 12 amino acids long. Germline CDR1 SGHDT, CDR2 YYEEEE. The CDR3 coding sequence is TGTGCCAGCAGCTTGGGGGCAGGCTGGGCTTTCTTT. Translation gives CASSLGAGWAFF.